Below, 28 T cell receptor beta chains from the same sample are listed, as sequenced in a study of identifying expanded T cells in peripheral blood. The table came from immunoSEQ multiplex PCR; TCRdb's copy has only in-frame clones and leaves some out. The sample includes 75,000 to 90,000 clones, 70% to 90% of them seen just once. Input material: blood. These receptors came from a person aged 18-70 years in good health.

V gene TRBV21-1 combines with J gene TRBJ2-7; whether TRBD2, the table's D call, matches the DNA was not checked. TRBV21-1 is annotated as a pseudogene. This CDR3 has 14 amino acids. The CDR3 nucleotides read TGTGCCAGCAGCCCCCCGGGGGAGGTTTACGAGCAGTACTTC. Its protein product is CASSPPGEVYEQYF.

The chain couples TRBV10-3 to TRBJ2-7, with D uncertain. Germline loops: CDR1 ENHRY, CDR2 SYGVKD. Trimming took off 5 bases at V and 1 base at J, with 12 bases between the two ends. This CDR3 spans 14 amino acids. CDR3 protein: CAISTPGQSYEQYF. The CDR3 DNA sequence: TGTGCCATCAGTACCCCCGGGCAGTCCTACGAGCAGTACTTC.

The chain has TRBV2 and TRBJ2-1; TRBD2 matches 7 bases. J lost 9 bases, V lost 6 bases, and 5 bases had no gene match. The germline CDR1 and CDR2 sequences are SNHLY and FYNNEI. The CDR3 is 12 residues long. CDR3 amino acids: CASRLSGGEQFF. The CDR3 DNA follows: TGTGCCAGCAGACTCTCGGGGGGTGAGCAGTTCTTC.

The chain employs TRBV6-1 and TRBJ1-1, with D hard to call. The CDR3 extends over 14 amino acids. Germline V gives CDR1 MNHNS, CDR2 SASEGT. The V end was cut by 6 bases, the J end by 4 bases, with 15 bases between. The CDR3 DNA is TGTGCCAGCAGCTCGGAGTGGGGAGGCACTGAAGCTTTCTTT. This sequence encodes CASSSEWGGTEAFF.

CDR3 sequence: CASSEAGRTYEQYF. The CDR3 bases are TGTGCCAGCAGTGAGGCGGGAAGGACCTACGAGCAGTACTTC. V and J are TRBV13 and TRBJ2-7, with D possibly being TRBD2 (6 bases). The germline gives CDR1 PRHDT, CDR2 FYEKMQ (reference sequence). This CDR3 spans 14 amino acids. Deletions cut 6 bases from V and 2 bases from J, with 14 bases between.

The J gene is TRBJ2-7, the V gene TRBV6-6; D call uncertain. The CDR3 runs 13 residues. V was clipped by 3 bases and J by 3 bases, with 9 bases between them. In germline, CDR1 is MNHNY, CDR2 SVGAGI (reference sequence). The chain's CDR3 is CASSYGQVYEQYF. The CDR3 DNA reads as TGTGCCAGCAGTTATGGGCAGGTCTACGAGCAGTACTTC.

The gene calls are TRBV7-3 and TRBJ1-1; D remains unclear. V lost 5 bases to trimming and J lost 4 bases, with 11 bases between them. The CDR3 is made up of 13 amino acids. The V gene's germline CDR1 is SGHTA and CDR2 FQGTGA. The CDR3 loop is CASSLSRTTEAFF. Here the CDR3 DNA reads TGTGCCAGCAGCCTTAGTCGGACCACTGAAGCTTTCTTT.

V is TRBV7-2 and J is TRBJ2-7, with D hard to call. Germline V gene sequence: CDR1 SGHTA, CDR2 FQGNSA. The CDR3 loop spans 13 amino acids. V was clipped by 3 bases and J by 1 base, with 7 bases between them. CDR3 in DNA: TGTGCCAGCAGCTTGGTCAGTTCCTACGAGCAGTACTTC. Its protein is CASSLVSSYEQYF.

Only one count was recorded for this clone. The V and J genes are TRBV4-1 and TRBJ1-2, with D uncertain. The CDR3 runs to 11 residues. V was shortened by 3 bases and J by 4 bases, with 3 bases between the two germline ends. Germline V CDR1 and CDR2: MGHRA, YSYEKL. The CDR3 loop reads CASSQAYGYTF. CDR3 DNA sequence: TGCGCCAGCAGCCAGGCCTATGGCTACACCTTC.

The V gene is TRBV14, the J gene TRBJ1-2, with 9 bases fitting TRBD1. CDR1 is SGHDN and CDR2 is FVKESK in the germline V gene. The length of the CDR3 is 18 residues. The ends lost 3 bases at V and 7 bases at J; junction bases unmatched: 18. The CDR3 nucleotides are TGTGCCAGCAGCCAGGACAGGGGCCTTCACGCGCCTGATCGTGGCTACACCTTC. It encodes CASSQDRGLHAPDRGYTF.

This chain links TRBV15 with TRBJ2-7; possible D gene TRBD1, 5 bases. CDR1 and CDR2 from the germline V gene are LNHNV and YYDKDF (reference sequence). The CDR3 extends over 16 amino acids. V gave up 2 bases and J gave up 1 base, with 15 bases separating them. CDR3 protein: CATSRYVTAKSYEQYF. The CDR3 DNA reads TGTGCCACCAGCAGATACGTGACAGCAAAATCCTACGAGCAGTACTTC. Supplemented by reference TRBV15 and TRBJ2-7, the full variable domain reads DAMVIQNPRYQVTQFGKPVTLSCSQTLNHNVMYWYQQKSSQAPKLLFHYYDKDFNNEADTPDNFQSRRPNTSFCFLDIRSPGLGDTAMYLCATSRYVTAKSYEQYFGPGTRLTVT.

The rearrangement joins TRBV7-8 to TRBJ2-2, with a tentative D call TRBD2 (5 bases). This CDR3 region has 15 residues. The germline CDR1 and CDR2 sequences are SGHVS and FQNEAQ. Trimming removed 7 bases from V and 2 bases from J, with 14 bases in between. The CDR3 DNA follows: TGTGCCAGCACCGAGCGGAGAACCAACACCGGGGAGCTGTTTTTT. Translation gives CASTERRTNTGELFF.

The J gene is TRBJ2-1, the V gene TRBV7-9; TRBD2 matches at 7 bases. Losses at the gene ends were 5 bases for V and 9 bases for J; bases not matched to a gene: 10. The CDR3 has 14 amino acids. Germline CDR1 reads SEHNR; CDR2 reads FQNEAQ (reference sequence). CDR3 bases: TGTGCCAGCAGCATGCCGGGGGGTTTGAGTGAGCAGTTCTTC. Translation: CASSMPGGLSEQFF.

The chain has TRBV5-5 and TRBJ2-7; D gene ambiguous. V dropped 1 base and J dropped 2 bases, with 10 bases sitting between them. Germline V gives CDR1 SGHKS, CDR2 YYEKEE (reference sequence). This CDR3 contains 14 residues. The CDR3 spells CASSLQHLTYEQYF. The CDR3 DNA reads as TGTGCCAGCAGCTTGCAACACCTGACCTACGAGCAGTACTTC.

This rearrangement joins TRBV19 to TRBJ1-1; TRBD1 agrees at 7 bases. With V trimmed by 5 bases and J by 4 bases, 10 bases remained unmatched. The CDR3 length is 15 residues. Per the germline V gene, CDR1 is LNHDA and CDR2 is SQIVND (reference sequence). The chain's CDR3 is CASSRITGVSTEAFF. The CDR3 DNA follows: TGTGCCAGTAGTCGTATAACAGGGGTTTCCACTGAAGCTTTCTTT.

The chain carries TRBV19 and TRBJ2-7, with 8 bases aligning to TRBD1. The CDR3 is 16 residues long. V was pared by 3 bases and J by 6 bases, with 13 bases of the junction left unmatched. Germline lookup yields CDR1 LNHDA and CDR2 SQIVND (reference sequence). The CDR3 region has the DNA TGTGCCAGTAGTATTGGGAGGACAGGGACGAGTAGCGAGCAGTACTTC. Translating it yields CASSIGRTGTSSEQYF.

This chain joins TRBV14 and TRBJ2-5; D unclear. This CDR3 spans 13 amino acids. Germline V CDR1 and CDR2: SGHDN, FVKESK. V lost 5 bases and J lost 3, with 10 bases in between. The CDR3: CASSWWAKETQYF. The CDR3 coding sequence is TGTGCCAGCAGCTGGTGGGCGAAAGAGACCCAGTACTTC.

There are a few counts of this clone. This chain connects TRBV27 to TRBJ1-6, with D possibly TRBD1 on 6 matching bases. The CDR3 consists of 14 residues. Germline V lookup: CDR1 MNHEY, CDR2 SMNVEV (reference sequence). V was pared by 8 bases and J by 9 bases, with 17 bases between. DNA of the CDR3: TGTGCCAGCCGCTTGACAGGACTGGGTTCACCCCTCCACTTT. Its protein is CASRLTGLGSPLHF.

The chain links TRBV11-2 to TRBJ2-3; 8 nucleotides match TRBD2. CDR3 length: 16 residues. Trimming cost V 7 bases and J 1 base; bases outside gene matches: 10. Germline loops: CDR1 SGHAT, CDR2 FQNNGV. CDR3 sequence reads: CASNHFSGGRTDTQYF. The CDR3 nucleotides read TGTGCCAGCAACCACTTCAGCGGGGGCCGCACAGATACGCAGTATTTT.

The V gene is TRBV9, the J gene TRBJ2-1; a possible D gene is TRBD2 (5 bases). CDR1 SGDLS and CDR2 YYNGEE come from the germline V gene. CDR3 length: 16 residues. Trimming pared 0 bases from V and 6 bases from J, leaving 16 bases between. The CDR3 sequence: CASSVAGYTGGNEQFF. CDR3 bases: TGTGCCAGCAGCGTAGCTGGGTATACTGGAGGCAATGAGCAGTTCTTC.

This clone is a singleton in its sample. This rearrangement joins TRBV28 to TRBJ2-1; no clear D gene. Trimming left V 2 bases short and J 5 bases short, with 1 base between. This CDR3 spans 11 amino acids. CDR1 is MDHEN, CDR2 SYDVKM, per germline. CDR3 protein: CASSLDNEQFF. The CDR3 region has the DNA TGTGCCAGCAGTTTAGACAATGAGCAGTTCTTC.

The chain couples TRBV29-1 to TRBJ1-2, with 11 bases that match TRBD1. J gave up 6 bases and V 6 bases, and 6 bases lay outside the gene matches. The germline CDR1 and CDR2 sequences are SQVTM and ANQGSEA. There are 13 residues in the CDR3. CDR3: CSVGPGQGDGYTF. For the CDR3, the DNA is TGCAGCGTAGGTCCGGGACAGGGGGATGGCTACACCTTC.

The chain uses TRBV4-1 and TRBJ1-1, with 9 bases aligning to TRBD1. The CDR3 consists of 15 residues. Germline V gene lookup returns CDR1 MGHRA and CDR2 YSYEKL. V gave up 5 bases and J gave up 3 bases; unmatched junction bases: 7. The CDR3 protein is CASSSDRGSYTEAFF. CDR3 nucleotides: TGCGCCAGCAGCTCAGACAGGGGGAGTTACACTGAAGCTTTCTTT.

The chain combines TRBV7-3 with TRBJ1-3, with D possibly matching TRBD1 (5 bases). The germline V gene has CDR1 SGHTA and CDR2 FQGTGA. The CDR3 length is 15 residues. V gave up 2 bases and J gave up 7 bases, with 15 bases separating them. The CDR3 nucleotides read TGTGCCAGCAGCTTAGCTGGGGGGGTTTTTAACACCATATATTTT. Amino acids: CASSLAGGVFNTIYF. The complete variable domain, with remaining parts taken from reference TRBV7-3 and TRBJ1-3, reads GAGVSQTPSNKVTEKGKYVELRCDPISGHTALYWYRQSLGQGPEFLIYFQGTGAADDSGLPNDRFFAVRPEGSVSTLKIQRTERGDSAVYLCASSLAGGVFNTIYFGEGSWLTVV.

The V gene is TRBV6-5, the J gene TRBJ1-2; no firm D call. V dropped 4 bases and J dropped 4 bases, with 10 bases sitting between them. The CDR3 loop spans 13 amino acids. Germline assignment: CDR1 MNHEY and CDR2 SVGAGI. The CDR3 DNA follows: TGTGCCAGCAGTTCCGAGAGACTCTATGGCTACACCTTC. The encoded protein is CASSSERLYGYTF.

V and J are TRBV29-1 and TRBJ1-3, with 7 positions matching TRBD1. With 7 bases clipped from V and 6 bases from J, the junction kept 6 bases outside the gene matches. There are 12 residues in the CDR3. The germline gives CDR1 SQVTM, CDR2 ANQGSEA. The CDR3 reads CSAQGEINTIYF. In DNA, the CDR3 is TGCAGCGCTCAGGGGGAAATAAACACCATATATTTT.

The chain uses TRBV30 and TRBJ2-3; D is unresolved. This CDR3 has 15 amino acids. Germline V CDR1 and CDR2: GTSNPN, SVGIG (reference sequence). Trimming took 0 bases from V and 0 from J, leaving 10 bases between them. CDR3 nucleotides: TGTGCCTGGAGTGTTGCTGAAGATAGCACAGATACGCAGTATTTT. It translates to CAWSVAEDSTDTQYF.

The V and J genes are TRBV29-1 and TRBJ1-1; no definite D call. The CDR3 is made up of 11 amino acids. V was shortened by 4 bases and J by 1 base, with 4 bases between the two germline ends. Germline V gene lookup returns CDR1 SQVTM and CDR2 ANQGSEA. CDR3 sequence: CSVAENTEAFF. The CDR3 nucleotides are TGCAGCGTTGCAGAGAACACTGAAGCTTTCTTT.